This T cell receptor (beta chain) was captured in a study of T cells in localized non-small cell lung cancer. As regards this clone: What it binds is unknown.

Study results and limitations: A median of about 58 of the top 100 tumor clones appeared in adjacent lung, which was paired and uninvolved. The tumor had only one region sequenced, so heterogeneity remains possible. Uninvolved nearby lung showed the greatest T cell clonality, exceeding that found in tumor.

Data came from immunoSEQ multiplex PCR; TCRdb stores just in-frame clones and leaves some out. The sample shows 55,000 to 80,000 clones, approximately 84% of them seen only once. The V gene's germline CDR1 is SGHNT and CDR2 YENEEA. The CDR3 consists of 15 residues. The V and J ends lost 5 bases and 0 bases respectively, with 13 bases between them. Specimen: peripheral blood, collected before any cancer treatment. The clonotype comes from a female donor aged 60 or older with stage I lung adenocarcinoma. The rearrangement uses TRBV11-3 and TRBJ2-5; D may be TRBD1 (6 bases). The CDR3 coding sequence is TGTGCCAGCAGCCCCGGGACATCCTACCAAGAGACCCAGTACTTC. Translation: CASSPGTSYQETQYF.